These 7 T cell receptor beta chains came from one sample sequenced in a study of T cell responses to AZD1222 COVID-19 vaccine. Assay: immunoSEQ multiplex PCR; the TCRdb copy retains only in-frame clones and omits some. Of over 85,000 clones detected, around 80% appear once; the ten largest clones hold 4.6%. The sample consisted of peripheral blood, taken on day 0 of AZD1222 vaccination. These receptors all stem from an adult in good health.

V usage is TRBV15 and J usage is TRBJ1-5; no definite D call. The CDR3 has 13 amino acids. With 5 bases removed from V and 4 bases from J, the gap between germline ends came to 9 bases. Germline CDR1 and CDR2: LNHNV and YYDKDF (reference sequence). The CDR3 DNA sequence: TGTGCCACCAGCGTAGTCCCAAATCAGCCCCAGCATTTT. Its translation: CATSVVPNQPQHF.

This rearrangement joins TRBV9 to TRBJ2-3, with 8 bases that match TRBD1. V lost 1 base and J lost 2; bases outside the gene matches: 3. The germline CDR1 and CDR2 sequences are SGDLS and YYNGEE. This CDR3 has 15 amino acids. CDR3 DNA sequence: TGTGCCAGCAGCGTAACAGGGGGTTACACAGATACGCAGTATTTT. This codes for CASSVTGGYTDTQYF.

The chain employs TRBV7-3 and TRBJ2-3; a weak D match, TRBD2 (5 bases). The ends were cut back, 5 bases at V and 2 bases at J, with 14 bases in the middle. Germline CDR1 is SGHTA and CDR2 is FQGTGA. This CDR3 region has 15 residues. Here the CDR3 DNA reads TGTGCCAGCAGCCGGACTGGGTCGAACACAGATACGCAGTATTTT. This sequence encodes CASSRTGSNTDTQYF.

This chain uses TRBV5-6 with TRBJ1-4, with 8 bases fitting TRBD1. V lost 4 bases to trimming and J lost 7 bases; unmatched junction nucleotides: 9. In germline, CDR1 is SGHDT, CDR2 YYEEEE. The CDR3 loop spans 15 amino acids. The CDR3 coding sequence is TGTGCCAGCAGCAAAAGGGGGGGACAGGTTGAAAAACTGTTTTTT. This gives the protein CASSKRGGQVEKLFF.

The chain has TRBV5-1 and TRBJ1-5; a possible D gene is TRBD1 (6 bases). CDR3 length equals 14 residues. CDR1 SGHRS and CDR2 YFSETQ come from the germline V gene. V lost 4 bases and J 4 bases, leaving 12 bases between the germline ends. CDR3 amino acids: CASSPATGNQPQHF. CDR3 DNA: TGCGCCAGCAGCCCGGCTACAGGGAATCAGCCCCAGCATTTT.

The chain uses TRBV2 and TRBJ1-2; D is perhaps TRBD1 (5 bases). Germline V gene data show CDR1 as SNHLY and CDR2 as FYNNEI. V dropped 6 bases and J dropped 0 bases, with 14 bases sitting between them. The CDR3 totals 15 residues. The CDR3 DNA sequence: TGTGCCAGCAGCCGGAGACAGCTAGCTAACTATGGCTACACCTTC. Amino acid sequence: CASSRRQLANYGYTF.

The rearrangement joins TRBV7-8 to TRBJ1-5; maybe TRBD1 (6 bases). The CDR3 loop spans 15 amino acids. Germline V CDR1 and CDR2: SGHVS, FQNEAQ. The V and J ends lost 5 bases and 3 bases respectively, with 14 bases between them. The CDR3: CASSQQQGSNQPQHF. CDR3 sequence (DNA): TGTGCCAGCAGCCAACAGCAGGGGTCCAATCAGCCCCAGCATTTT.